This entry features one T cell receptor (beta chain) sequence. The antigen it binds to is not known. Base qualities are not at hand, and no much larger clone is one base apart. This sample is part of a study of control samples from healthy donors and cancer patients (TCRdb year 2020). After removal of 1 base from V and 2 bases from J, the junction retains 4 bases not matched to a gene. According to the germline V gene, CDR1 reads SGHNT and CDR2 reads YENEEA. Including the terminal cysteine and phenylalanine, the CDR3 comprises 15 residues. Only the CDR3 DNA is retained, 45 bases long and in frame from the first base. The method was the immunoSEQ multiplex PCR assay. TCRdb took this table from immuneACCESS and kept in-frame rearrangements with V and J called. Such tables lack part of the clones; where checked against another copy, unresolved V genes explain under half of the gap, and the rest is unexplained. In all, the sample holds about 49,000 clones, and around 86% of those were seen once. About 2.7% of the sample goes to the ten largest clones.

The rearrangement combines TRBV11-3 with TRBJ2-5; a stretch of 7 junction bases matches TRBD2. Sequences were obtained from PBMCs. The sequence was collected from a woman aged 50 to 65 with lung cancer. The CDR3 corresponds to CASSLGTREQETQYF. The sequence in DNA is TGTGCCAGCAGCTTAGGGACTAGAGAACAAGAGACCCAGTACTTC.